This entry features one TCR beta chain sequence. These data belong to a study of CD8 T cells in ankylosing spondylitis. TCRdb re-called the 5' RACE reads with MiXCR, one entry per CDR3 protein. The sample has some 150,000 distinct CDR3 sequences, approximately 48% seen once. Per germline, CDR1 SGHRS and CDR2 YFSETQ. V shed 3 bases and J shed 4 bases, with 20 bases lying between them. This CDR3 has 17 residues. Sequencing was done on a sample of synovial fluid, either unsorted or a sorted T cell fraction (not recorded which). The J gene is TRBJ2-1, the V gene TRBV5-1; no clear D gene. The TCR originated in a male donor with ankylosing spondylitis. CDR3 bases: TGCGCCAGCAGCTCATCTATCAGGAAACTGATGTACAATGAGCAGTTCTTC. Translating gives CASSSSIRKLMYNEQFF.